Below, 18 T cell receptor beta chains from the same sample are listed, as sequenced in a study of human T cells and chemical hapten exposure. TCRdb called the RACE reads again in MiXCR, with one record for every CDR3 protein. The table lists over 100,000 distinct CDR3 sequences, roughly 9% of them singletons, with roughly 2% in the top ten. Time point of the sample: healthy volunteer bleed at 2 weeks. Whole blood that had not been fractionated was the source of extracted total RNA. Material: whole blood. Receptors were obtained from a male donor in good health. Some clones in this sample may be carry-over from other donors' samples.

This clonotype was recorded many times. The CDR3 region is CASSQDEQGLGNTIYF. The CDR3 DNA sequence: TGTGCCAGCAGCCAAGATGAACAGGGTCTAGGAAACACCATATATTTT. The V gene is TRBV3-1, the J gene TRBJ1-3, with D possibly matching TRBD1 (6 bases). The CDR3 length is 16 residues. Germline CDR1 LGHDT, CDR2 YNNKEL (reference sequence). V was trimmed by 0 bases and J by 4 bases, leaving 13 bases between them.

For this clonotype: A much larger clonotype is one base distant, so this may be a read error. V gene TRBV5-1 combines with J gene TRBJ1-1, with TRBD1 matching 7 bases. CDR1 SGHRS and CDR2 YFSETQ come from the germline V gene. The CDR3 covers 21 residues. CDR3: CVSSLAGRGTAMTRMNTEAFF. The CDR3 DNA sequence: TGCGTCAGCAGCTTGGCCGGCCGGGGGACAGCCATGACCCGCATGAACACTGAAGCTTTCTTT.

This clonotype was observed at least ten times. This rearrangement joins TRBV18 to TRBJ1-6, with a weak D call TRBD1 (5 bases). This CDR3 spans 12 amino acids. Per germline, CDR1 KGHSH and CDR2 LQKENI. V shed 5 bases and J shed 8 bases, with 7 bases lying between them. CDR3 in amino acids: CASSTGHSPLHF. CDR3 nucleotides: TGTGCCAGCTCAACAGGTCATTCACCCCTCCACTTT.

This clonotype was counted ten times or more. The CDR3 region has the DNA TGTGCCAGCAGACCGGGACAGGGAATTTCTCATAACACCGGGGAGCTGTTTTTT. Protein product: CASRPGQGISHNTGELFF. This chain links TRBV7-2 with TRBJ2-2; 9 nucleotides agree with TRBD1. CDR1 is SGHTA, CDR2 FQGNSA, per germline. The CDR3 is 18 amino acids. J was trimmed by 2 bases and V by 6 bases; bases with no gene match: 13. Complete variable domain (other parts from reference TRBV7-2 and TRBJ2-2): GAGVSQSPSNKVTEKGKDVELRCDPISGHTALYWYRQSLGQGLEFLIYFQGNSAPDKSGLPSDRFSAERTGGSVSTLTIQRTQQEDSAVYLCASRPGQGISHNTGELFFGEGSRLTVL.

This clonotype has a count of ten or more. The gene calls are TRBV29-1 and TRBJ1-1, with D tentatively TRBD1 (5 bases). The germline CDR1 and CDR2 sequences are SQVTM and ANQGSEA. V gave up 3 bases and J gave up 0 bases, with 8 bases separating them. The CDR3 is 13 residues long. CDR3 residues: CSVDQGMNTEAFF. CDR3 DNA sequence: TGCAGCGTTGACCAGGGTATGAACACTGAAGCTTTCTTT.

The chain carries TRBV15 and TRBJ2-5; D ambiguous. V lost 1 base and J 3 bases, leaving 21 bases between the germline ends. The V gene's germline CDR1 is LNHNV and CDR2 YYDKDF (reference sequence). CDR3 length: 18 residues. CDR3 region: CATSRATILQGREETQYF. The CDR3 DNA follows: TGTGCCACCAGCAGAGCCACCATTCTACAAGGCAGAGAAGAGACCCAGTACTTC.

This clonotype appeared a few times. The chain couples TRBV6-5 to TRBJ2-7; unclear D gene. Trimming removed 4 bases from V and 4 bases from J, with 11 bases in between. The CDR3 contains 13 residues. Germline V gives CDR1 MNHEY, CDR2 SVGAGI. CDR3 protein: CASSSLPSYEQYF. CDR3 DNA sequence: TGTGCCAGCAGTTCCCTTCCGTCGTACGAGCAGTACTTC.

The table lists this clonotype with many counts. This chain links TRBV2 with TRBJ1-2, with 8 bases matching TRBD1. The V and J ends lost 5 bases and 1 base, in that order; junction bases with no gene match: 6. The germline V gene encodes CDR1 SNHLY and CDR2 FYNNEI. This CDR3 contains 15 residues. DNA for the CDR3: TGTGCCAGCAGTCCAGACAGGGGACTTAACTATGGCTACACCTTC. Translating gives CASSPDRGLNYGYTF.

A few counts support this clonotype. The CDR3 DNA is TGTGCCACCGGTGCCGGACCCTACGAGCAGTACTTC. It codes for CATGAGPYEQYF. This rearrangement joins TRBV6-5 to TRBJ2-7; the D is unclear. The CDR3 sequence is 12 residues long. Germline CDR1 MNHEY, CDR2 SVGAGI. V was cut by 10 bases and J by 2 bases, with 12 bases left in between.

The rearrangement joins TRBV4-1 to TRBJ1-3; D gene ambiguous. CDR3 length: 14 amino acids. Germline V gene data show CDR1 as MGHRA and CDR2 as YSYEKL. V was shortened by 0 bases and J by 3 bases, with 6 bases between the two germline ends. CDR3 protein: CASSQDRIGNTIYF. The CDR3 DNA sequence: TGCGCCAGCAGCCAAGACAGGATTGGAAACACCATATATTTT.

This chain joins TRBV27 and TRBJ2-6; D not certain. The V end lost 1 base, the J end lost 0 bases, and 13 bases lay between the germline ends. This CDR3 is built from 18 residues. The V gene's germline CDR1 is MNHEY and CDR2 SMNVEV (reference sequence). The chain's CDR3 is CASSLFPGAISGANVLTF. The CDR3 nucleotides read TGTGCCAGCAGTTTATTCCCGGGCGCGATCTCTGGGGCCAACGTCCTGACTTTC.

The chain employs TRBV6-6 and TRBJ2-3; a weak D match, TRBD2 (5 bases). CDR1 is MNHNY and CDR2 is SVGAGI in the germline V gene (reference sequence). The CDR3 length is 16 residues. The ends were cut back, 3 bases at V and 0 bases at J, with 13 bases in the middle. The CDR3 reads CASSYVEGRSTDTQYF. CDR3 DNA: TGTGCCAGCAGTTATGTCGAGGGAAGGAGCACAGATACGCAGTATTTT.

The chain links TRBV6-5 to TRBJ1-2, with TRBD1 identical over 7 bases. The V gene's germline CDR1 is MNHEY and CDR2 SVGAGI. CDR3 length equals 13 residues. Unmatched junction bases numbered 3, after V lost 5 bases and J lost 3 bases. Written as DNA, the CDR3 is TGTGCCAGCAGTACAGGGGTGGACTATGGCTACACCTTC. Translating it yields CASSTGVDYGYTF.

There are many counts of this clonotype. The chain combines TRBV4-1 with TRBJ2-7; D perhaps matches TRBD2 (5 bases). The CDR3 is 14 amino acids. The V end lost 3 bases, the J end lost 2 bases, and 11 bases lay between the germline ends. Germline CDR1 is MGHRA and CDR2 is YSYEKL. The CDR3 sequence: CASSQLADAYEQYF. Here the CDR3 DNA reads TGCGCCAGCAGCCAGCTAGCAGATGCCTACGAGCAGTACTTC.

This clonotype was seen a handful of times. The genes are TRBV5-5 and TRBJ2-2, with no clear D. Trimming took off 1 base at V and 0 bases at J, with 4 bases between the two ends. In germline, CDR1 is SGHKS, CDR2 YYEKEE (reference sequence). The CDR3 is 14 residues long. CDR3 amino acids: CASSLSANTGELFF. The CDR3 DNA reads as TGTGCCAGCAGCTTGTCAGCGAACACCGGGGAGCTGTTTTTT.

In its sample, this clonotype was seen many times. The chain combines TRBV7-2 with TRBJ1-1; 9 bases are shared with TRBD1. This CDR3 has 14 amino acids. The V and J ends lost 3 bases and 4 bases, in that order; junction bases with no gene match: 3. Germline loops: CDR1 SGHTA, CDR2 FQGNSA. CDR3: CASSFTGGPTEAFF. The CDR3 DNA follows: TGTGCCAGCAGCTTCACAGGGGGCCCCACTGAAGCTTTCTTT.

This clonotype showed up just a few times. J is TRBJ2-5 and V is TRBV29-1; 10 nucleotides line up with TRBD2. CDR1 and CDR2 (germline): SQVTM, ANQGSEA. The CDR3 has 17 amino acids. V shed 0 bases and J 5 bases; nucleotides not matched to a gene: 12. CDR3 amino acids: CSVEETFRLAGAETQYF. The DNA for the CDR3 is TGCAGCGTTGAAGAGACATTTCGGCTAGCGGGGGCTGAGACCCAGTACTTC.

The genes are TRBV20-1 and TRBJ2-1; 15 bases are shared with TRBD2. Trimming took 4 bases from V and 4 from J; bases not matched to a gene: 8. CDR1 DFQATT and CDR2 SNEGSKA come from the germline V gene (reference sequence). The length of the CDR3 is 17 residues. The CDR3 DNA follows: TGCAGTGCTAAGGGACTAGCGGGAGGCCTAAGGTACAATGAGCAGTTCTTC. Amino acid sequence: CSAKGLAGGLRYNEQFF.